This TCR beta chain was captured by sequencing in a study of shared clonotypes between healthy human individuals. Donors were Caucasian adults residing in Nashville, Tennessee, USA. The study ran the assay at deep level. For unsorted PBMC, 250 to 300 ng DNA per replicate equaled some 32,000 T cell genomes. The repertoire was sequenced with immunoSEQ multiplex PCR; TCRdb's copy has only in-frame clones and lacks some. The top ten clones hold around 12% of a sample with about 560,000 clones, around 81% of them seen once. Regarding this clone: This sequence is one base from a far larger clone and is likely a read error.

CDR1 and CDR2 (germline): SEHNR, FQNEAQ (reference sequence). Unmatched junction bases numbered 5, after V lost 5 bases and J lost 5 bases. The CDR3 is made up of 14 amino acids. V and J are TRBV7-9 and TRBJ2-7, with 11 bases matching TRBD2. The sequenced sample consisted of PBMCs. The TCR was taken from a woman aged 40-49 years in good health. Some clones in this sample may be carry-over from other donors' samples. The CDR3 is CASSGGTSGHEQYF. CDR3 nucleotides: TGTGCCAGCAGCGGAGGGACTAGCGGCCACGAGCAGTACTTC.